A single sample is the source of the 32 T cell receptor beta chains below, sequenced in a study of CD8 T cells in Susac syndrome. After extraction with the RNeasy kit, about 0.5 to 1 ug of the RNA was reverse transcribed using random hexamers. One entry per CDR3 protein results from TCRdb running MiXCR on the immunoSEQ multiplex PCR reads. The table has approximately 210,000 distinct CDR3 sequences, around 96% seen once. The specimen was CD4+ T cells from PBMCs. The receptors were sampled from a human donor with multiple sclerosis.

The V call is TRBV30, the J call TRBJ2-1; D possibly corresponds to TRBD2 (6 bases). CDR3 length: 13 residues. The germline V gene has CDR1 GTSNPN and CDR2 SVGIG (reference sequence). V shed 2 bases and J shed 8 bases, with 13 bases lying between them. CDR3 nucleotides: TGTGCCTGGAGTAGCGGGTTCGTGTATGAGCAGTTCTTC. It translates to CAWSSGFVYEQFF.

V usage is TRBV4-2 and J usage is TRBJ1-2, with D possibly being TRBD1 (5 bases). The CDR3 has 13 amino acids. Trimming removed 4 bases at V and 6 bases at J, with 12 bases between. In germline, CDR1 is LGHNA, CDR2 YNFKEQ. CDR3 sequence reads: CASSREAGNGYTF. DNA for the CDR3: TGTGCCAGCAGCCGAGAGGCAGGGAATGGCTACACCTTC.

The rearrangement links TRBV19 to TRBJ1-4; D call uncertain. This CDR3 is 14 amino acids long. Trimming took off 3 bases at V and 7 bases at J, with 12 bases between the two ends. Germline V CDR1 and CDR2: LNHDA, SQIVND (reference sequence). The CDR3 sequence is CASSIAQDGEKLFF. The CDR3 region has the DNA TGTGCCAGTAGTATCGCGCAGGACGGTGAAAAACTGTTTTTT.

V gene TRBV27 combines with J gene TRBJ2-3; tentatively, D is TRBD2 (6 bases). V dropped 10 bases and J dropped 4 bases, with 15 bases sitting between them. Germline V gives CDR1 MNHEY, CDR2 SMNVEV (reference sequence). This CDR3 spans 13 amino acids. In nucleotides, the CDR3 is TGTGCCACCAAGACTAGATGGGCAGATACGCAGTATTTT. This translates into CATKTRWADTQYF.

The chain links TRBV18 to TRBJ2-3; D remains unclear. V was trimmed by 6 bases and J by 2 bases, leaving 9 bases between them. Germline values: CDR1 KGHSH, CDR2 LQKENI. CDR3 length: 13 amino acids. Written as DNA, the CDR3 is TGTGCCAGCTCGCAAGATCTCACAGATACGCAGTATTTT. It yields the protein CASSQDLTDTQYF.

The CDR3 is CASMTGSRGVPDTQYF. CDR3 DNA: TGCGCCAGCATGACCGGTTCAAGAGGTGTGCCAGATACGCAGTATTTT. The chain couples TRBV23-1 to TRBJ2-3; D is unclear. TRBV23-1 is designated an ORF whose function remains uncertain. The CDR3 has 16 residues. V lost 7 bases and J 4 bases, leaving 21 bases between the germline ends.

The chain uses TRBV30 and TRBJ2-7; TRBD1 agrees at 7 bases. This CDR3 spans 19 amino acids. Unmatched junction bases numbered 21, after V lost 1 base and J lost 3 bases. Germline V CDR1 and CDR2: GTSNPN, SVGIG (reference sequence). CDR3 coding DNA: TGTGCCTGGAGTGACTTTAGGGTGGCCAGACCGGGACAGAACTACGAGCAGTACTTC. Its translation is CAWSDFRVARPGQNYEQYF.

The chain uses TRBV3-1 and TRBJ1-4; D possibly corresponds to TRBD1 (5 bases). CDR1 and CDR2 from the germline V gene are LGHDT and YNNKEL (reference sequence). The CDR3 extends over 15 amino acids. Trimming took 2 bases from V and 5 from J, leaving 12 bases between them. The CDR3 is CASSQRESGNEKLFF. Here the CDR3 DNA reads TGTGCCAGCAGCCAACGAGAGTCAGGGAATGAAAAACTGTTTTTT.

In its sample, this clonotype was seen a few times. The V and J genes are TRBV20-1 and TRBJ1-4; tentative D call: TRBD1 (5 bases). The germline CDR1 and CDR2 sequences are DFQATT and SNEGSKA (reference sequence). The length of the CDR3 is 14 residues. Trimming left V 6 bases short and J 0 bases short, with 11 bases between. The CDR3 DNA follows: TGCAGTGCGCCAGGGTTTCCAACTAATGAAAAACTGTTTTTT. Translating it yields CSAPGFPTNEKLFF.

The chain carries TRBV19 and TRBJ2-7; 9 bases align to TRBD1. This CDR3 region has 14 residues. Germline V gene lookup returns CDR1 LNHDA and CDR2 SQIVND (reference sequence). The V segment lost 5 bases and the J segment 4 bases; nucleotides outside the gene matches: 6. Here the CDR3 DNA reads TGTGCCAGTAGTTCCCGGGACAGGGCGTACGAGCAGTACTTC. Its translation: CASSSRDRAYEQYF.

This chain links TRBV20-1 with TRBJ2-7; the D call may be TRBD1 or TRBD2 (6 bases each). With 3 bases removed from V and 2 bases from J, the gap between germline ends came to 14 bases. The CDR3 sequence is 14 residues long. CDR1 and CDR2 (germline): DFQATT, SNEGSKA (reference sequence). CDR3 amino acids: CSARFRGGAYEQYF. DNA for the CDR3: TGCAGTGCTAGGTTCAGGGGAGGCGCCTACGAGCAGTACTTC.

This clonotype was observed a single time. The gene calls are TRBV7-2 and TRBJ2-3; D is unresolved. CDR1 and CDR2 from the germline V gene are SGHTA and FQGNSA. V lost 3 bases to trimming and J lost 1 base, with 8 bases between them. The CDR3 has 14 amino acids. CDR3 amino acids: CASSFYTRTDTQYF. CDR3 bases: TGTGCCAGCAGCTTTTACACACGCACAGATACGCAGTATTTT.

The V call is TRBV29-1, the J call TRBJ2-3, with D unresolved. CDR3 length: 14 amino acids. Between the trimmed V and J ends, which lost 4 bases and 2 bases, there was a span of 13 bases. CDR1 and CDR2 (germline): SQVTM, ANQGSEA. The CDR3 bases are TGCAGCGTTGTGGGTCCCGTTCCCACAGATACGCAGTATTTT. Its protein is CSVVGPVPTDTQYF.

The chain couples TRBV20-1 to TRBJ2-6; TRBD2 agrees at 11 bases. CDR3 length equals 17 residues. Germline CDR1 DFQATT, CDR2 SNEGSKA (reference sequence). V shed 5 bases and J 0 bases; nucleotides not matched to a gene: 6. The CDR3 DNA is TGCAGTGCTGGCCCTAGCGGGAGGTACTCTGGGGCCAACGTCCTGACTTTC. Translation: CSAGPSGRYSGANVLTF.

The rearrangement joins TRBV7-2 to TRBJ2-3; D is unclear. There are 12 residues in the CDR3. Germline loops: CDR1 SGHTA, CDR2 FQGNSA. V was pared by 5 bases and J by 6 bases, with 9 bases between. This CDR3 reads CASSDGWDTQYF. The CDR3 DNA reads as TGTGCCAGCAGCGATGGTTGGGATACGCAGTATTTT.

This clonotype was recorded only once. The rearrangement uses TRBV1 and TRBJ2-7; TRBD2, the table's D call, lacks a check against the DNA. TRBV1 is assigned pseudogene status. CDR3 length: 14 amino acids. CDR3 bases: TGCACCAGCAGCCGCCTACTAGCCGACTACGAGCAGTACTTC. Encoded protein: CTSSRLLADYEQYF.

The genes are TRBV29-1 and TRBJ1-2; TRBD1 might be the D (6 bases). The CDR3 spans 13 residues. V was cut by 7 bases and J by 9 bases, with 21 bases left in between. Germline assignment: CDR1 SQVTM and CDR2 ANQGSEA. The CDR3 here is CSGEGQTGTSYTF. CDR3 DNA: TGCAGCGGCGAAGGACAGACGGGGACAAGCTACACCTTC.

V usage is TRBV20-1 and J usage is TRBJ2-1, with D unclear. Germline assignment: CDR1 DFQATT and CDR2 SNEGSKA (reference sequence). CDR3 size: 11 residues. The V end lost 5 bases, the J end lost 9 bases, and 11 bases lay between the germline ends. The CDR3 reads CSAVKIGEQFF. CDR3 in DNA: TGCAGTGCTGTCAAAATTGGTGAGCAGTTCTTC.

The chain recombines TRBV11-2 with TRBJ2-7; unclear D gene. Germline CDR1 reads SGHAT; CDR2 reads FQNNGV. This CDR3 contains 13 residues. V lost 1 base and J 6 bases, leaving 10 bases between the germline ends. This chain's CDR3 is CASSLAYLGEQYF. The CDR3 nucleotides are TGTGCCAGCAGCTTAGCCTACCTAGGCGAGCAGTACTTC.

The CDR3 protein is CASRETGHDNSPLHF. DNA of the CDR3: TGTGCCAGCAGGGAGACAGGGCACGATAATTCACCCCTCCACTTT. The V and J genes are TRBV25-1 and TRBJ1-6; TRBD1 aligns across 7 bases. Germline V gene lookup returns CDR1 MGHDK and CDR2 SYGVNS. This CDR3 comprises 15 residues. J lost 5 bases, V lost 6 bases, and 7 bases had no gene match.

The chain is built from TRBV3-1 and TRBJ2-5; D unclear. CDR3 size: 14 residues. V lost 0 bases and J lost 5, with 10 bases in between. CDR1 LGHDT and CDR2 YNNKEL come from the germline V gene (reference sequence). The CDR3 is CASSQDAGLETQYF. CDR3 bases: TGTGCCAGCAGCCAAGATGCCGGGTTGGAGACCCAGTACTTC.

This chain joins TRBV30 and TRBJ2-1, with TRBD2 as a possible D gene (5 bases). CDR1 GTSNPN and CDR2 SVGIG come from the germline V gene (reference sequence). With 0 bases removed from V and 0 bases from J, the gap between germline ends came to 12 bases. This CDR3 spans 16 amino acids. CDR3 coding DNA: TGTGCCTGGAGTGTACGCGGGCTTAGCTCCTACAATGAGCAGTTCTTC. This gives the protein CAWSVRGLSSYNEQFF.

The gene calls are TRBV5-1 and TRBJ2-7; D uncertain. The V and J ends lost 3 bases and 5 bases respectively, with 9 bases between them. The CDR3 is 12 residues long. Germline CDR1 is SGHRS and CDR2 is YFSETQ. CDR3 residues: CASSSSMNEQYF. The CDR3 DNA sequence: TGCGCCAGCAGCTCTTCCATGAACGAGCAGTACTTC.

DNA for the CDR3: TGTGCCGGATTAGCGGGTGGCGAGCAGTTCTTC. It encodes CAGLAGGEQFF. The V and J genes are TRBV19 and TRBJ2-1; 7 nucleotides line up with TRBD2. With V trimmed by 11 bases and J by 10 bases, 8 bases remained unmatched. Germline V gives CDR1 LNHDA, CDR2 SQIVND (reference sequence). CDR3 length: 11 residues.

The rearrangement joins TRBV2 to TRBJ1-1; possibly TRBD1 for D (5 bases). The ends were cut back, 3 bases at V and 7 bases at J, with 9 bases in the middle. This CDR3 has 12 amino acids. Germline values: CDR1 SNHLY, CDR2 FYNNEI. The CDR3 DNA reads TGTGCCAGCAGTGACCGGGGCCATGAAGCTTTCTTT. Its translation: CASSDRGHEAFF.

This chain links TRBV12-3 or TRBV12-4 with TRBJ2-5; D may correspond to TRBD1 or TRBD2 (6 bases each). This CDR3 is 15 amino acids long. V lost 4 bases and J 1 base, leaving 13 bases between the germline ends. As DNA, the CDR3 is TGTGCCAGCAGTTCAAGGGGGGCCTCCCAAGAGACCCAGTACTTC. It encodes CASSSRGASQETQYF.

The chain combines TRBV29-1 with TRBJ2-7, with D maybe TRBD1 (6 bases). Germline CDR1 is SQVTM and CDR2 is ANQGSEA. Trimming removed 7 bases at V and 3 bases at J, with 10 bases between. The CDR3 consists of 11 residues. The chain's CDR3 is CSAGANYEQYF. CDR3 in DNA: TGCAGCGCAGGGGCCAACTACGAGCAGTACTTC.

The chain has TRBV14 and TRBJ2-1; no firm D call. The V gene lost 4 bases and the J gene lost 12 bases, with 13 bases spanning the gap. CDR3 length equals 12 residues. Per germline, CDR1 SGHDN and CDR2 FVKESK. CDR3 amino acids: CASSRESWGQFF. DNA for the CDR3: TGTGCCAGCAGCCGAGAGTCCTGGGGGCAGTTCTTC.

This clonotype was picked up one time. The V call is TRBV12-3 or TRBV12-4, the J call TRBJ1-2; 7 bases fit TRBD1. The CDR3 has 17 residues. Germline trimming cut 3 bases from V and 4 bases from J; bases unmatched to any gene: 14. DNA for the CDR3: TGTGCCAGCAGTTTCTCGGCAGGGGGGAAGTTAGGCTATGGCTACACCTTC. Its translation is CASSFSAGGKLGYGYTF.

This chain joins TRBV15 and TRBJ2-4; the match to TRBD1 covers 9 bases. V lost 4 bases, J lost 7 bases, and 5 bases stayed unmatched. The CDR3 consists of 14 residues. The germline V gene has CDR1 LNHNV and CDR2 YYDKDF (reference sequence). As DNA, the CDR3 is TGTGCCACCAGCAACAGGGACAGGGCGAACATTCAGTACTTC. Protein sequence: CATSNRDRANIQYF.

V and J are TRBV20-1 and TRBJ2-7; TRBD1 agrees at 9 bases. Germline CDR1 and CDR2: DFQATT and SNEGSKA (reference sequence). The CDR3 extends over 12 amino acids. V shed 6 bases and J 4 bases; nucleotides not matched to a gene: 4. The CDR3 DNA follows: TGCAGTGCGACAGGGGGAAGGTACGAGCAGTACTTC. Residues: CSATGGRYEQYF.

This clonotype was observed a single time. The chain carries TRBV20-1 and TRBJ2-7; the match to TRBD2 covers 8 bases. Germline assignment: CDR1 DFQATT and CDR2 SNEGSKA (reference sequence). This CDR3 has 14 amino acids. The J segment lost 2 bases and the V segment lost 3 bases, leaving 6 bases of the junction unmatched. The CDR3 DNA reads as TGCAGTGCTAGTTCCGGTAGCGGGGCCTACGAGCAGTACTTC. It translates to CSASSGSGAYEQYF.